This entry lists 5 T cell receptor beta chains sequenced from one sample in a study of blood T cell repertoires in COVID-19. Profiled with immunoSEQ multiplex PCR; TCRdb holds only in-frame clones, not every one. The sample has 150,000 to 200,000 clones, 85% seen once. Sample: peripheral blood. The receptor source for this set is a human donor with acute or convalescent COVID-19. The donor label of this sample is uncertain.

The chain carries TRBV27 and TRBJ1-5; D perhaps matches TRBD1 (5 bases). The germline V gene encodes CDR1 MNHEY and CDR2 SMNVEV (reference sequence). The CDR3 extends over 14 amino acids. With 1 base removed from V and 5 bases from J, the gap between germline ends came to 9 bases. This CDR3 is CASSLWGGDQPQHF. The CDR3 DNA sequence: TGTGCCAGCAGTTTATGGGGGGGAGATCAGCCCCAGCATTTT.

The chain couples TRBV28 to TRBJ1-1; a possible D gene is TRBD1 (6 bases). The CDR3 spans 16 residues. The ends were cut back, 6 bases at V and 7 bases at J, with 24 bases in the middle. Germline CDR1 and CDR2: MDHEN and SYDVKM. The CDR3 DNA reads as TGTGCCAGCAGCCCCTCGACCGGGACACTCCGTCTTGAAGCTTTCTTT. It is translated as CASSPSTGTLRLEAFF. The complete variable domain, with remaining parts taken from reference TRBV28 and TRBJ1-1, reads DVKVTQSSRYLVKRTGEKVFLECVQDMDHENMFWYRQDPGLGLRLIYFSYDVKMKEKGDIPEGYSVSREKKERFSLILESASTNQTSMYLCASSPSTGTLRLEAFFGQGTRLTVV.

This clone has just one count. The J gene is TRBJ2-7, the V gene TRBV27; TRBD2 matches at 7 bases. In germline, CDR1 is MNHEY, CDR2 SMNVEV (reference sequence). Trimming cost V 6 bases and J 1 base; bases outside gene matches: 3. The CDR3 is 13 residues long. The CDR3, as DNA: TGTGCCAGCAGCCCCGGGGGGTCCTACGAGCAGTACTTC. Protein product: CASSPGGSYEQYF.

V and J are TRBV7-9 and TRBJ2-3; no clear D. V was trimmed by 5 bases and J by 4 bases, leaving 7 bases between them. Looked up from germline, CDR1 is SEHNR and CDR2 is FQNEAQ (reference sequence). The CDR3 length is 12 residues. This chain's CDR3 is CASSPPADTQYF. DNA for the CDR3: TGTGCCAGCAGCCCCCCGGCAGATACGCAGTATTTT.

The V call is TRBV21-1, the J call TRBJ1-2. TRBV21-1 is a documented pseudogene. CDR3 length: 15 residues. The CDR3 nucleotides read TGTGCCAGCAGCAAAAAAATCCGGGAGGACCATGGCTACACCTTC. This codes for CASSKKIREDHGYTF.